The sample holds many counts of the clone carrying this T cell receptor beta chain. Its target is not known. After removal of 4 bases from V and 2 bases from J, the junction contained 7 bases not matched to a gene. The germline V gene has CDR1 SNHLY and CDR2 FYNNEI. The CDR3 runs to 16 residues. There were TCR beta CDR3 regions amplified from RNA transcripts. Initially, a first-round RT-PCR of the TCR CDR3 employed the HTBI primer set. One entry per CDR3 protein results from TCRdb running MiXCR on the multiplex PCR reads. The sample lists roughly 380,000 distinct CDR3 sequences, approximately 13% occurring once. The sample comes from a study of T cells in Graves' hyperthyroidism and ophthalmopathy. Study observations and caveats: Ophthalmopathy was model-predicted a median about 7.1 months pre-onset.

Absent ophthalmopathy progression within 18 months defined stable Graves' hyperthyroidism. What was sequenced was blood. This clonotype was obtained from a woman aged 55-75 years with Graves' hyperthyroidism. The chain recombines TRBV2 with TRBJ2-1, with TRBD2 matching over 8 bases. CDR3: CASSGIAGPTYNEQFF. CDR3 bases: TGTGCCAGCAGTGGCATAGCGGGGCCAACCTACAATGAGCAGTTCTTC.